The rows below give T cell receptor beta chains drawn from one sample of a study of T-cell memory formation after mild COVID-19. Each CDR3 protein is one row after TCRdb ran MiXCR on the 5' RACE reads. The sample holds approximately 260,000 distinct CDR3 sequences, 15% to 20% seen once. The specimen sequenced was PBMCs or a T cell subset sorted from them (not recorded which). Receptor source: a young man who had mild COVID-19 (a few samples of this study predate the infection). Cell type and time point are not known. The CDR3 runs from the conserved cysteine through the conserved F or W. Fields, in order: clone size, D gene, J gene, V gene, CDR3 DNA, CDR3 protein. The D gene is left open where the match is weak. Size values are once, few and many counts, or a class for expanded clones, and some rows have none.

NA	NA	TRBJ1-3	TRBV7-9	TGTGCCAGCAGCTTAGGGCCCAGACTTGGAAACACCATATATTTT	CASSLGPRLGNTIYF
NA	NA	TRBJ2-2	TRBV5-1	TGCGCCAGCAGCCCGCTGAGTGGGGGGCCTGAGACCGGGGAGCTGTTTTTT	CASSPLSGGPETGELFF
once	NA	TRBJ1-6	TRBV5-1	TGCGCCAGCAGCCAGGAGGACGGGTTCTCACCCCTCCACTTT	CASSQEDGFSPLHF
many	NA	TRBJ1-1	TRBV12-3/TRBV12-4	TGTGCCAGCAGTTTTCGGCGGAACACTGAAGCTTTCTTT	CASSFRRNTEAFF
NA	NA	TRBJ2-5	TRBV2	TGTGCCAGCAGGGGGACACCTCAGACCCAGTACTTC	CASRGTPQTQYF
NA	TRBD1	TRBJ2-5	TRBV4-1	TGCGCCAGCAGCCCCCGGGACAGCCAAGAGACCCAGTACTTC	CASSPRDSQETQYF
NA	TRBD2	TRBJ2-3	TRBV28	TGTGCCAGCAGCGCAGCGGGGGAACTTTCAGATACGCAGTATTTT	CASSAAGELSDTQYF
NA	TRBD1	TRBJ2-1	TRBV27	TGTGCCAGCAGTTCCCCGGACAGGGCCAATGAGCAGTTCTTC	CASSSPDRANEQFF
few	TRBD2	TRBJ2-1	TRBV6-5	TGTGCCAGCAGGTTAGCGGGGGGGCCCAGAATCGATGAGCAGTTCTTC	CASRLAGGPRIDEQFF
few	NA	TRBJ1-1	TRBV28	TGTGCCAGCAGACACAGGTTACTTAACACTGAAGCTTTCTTT	CASRHRLLNTEAFF
NA	NA	TRBJ1-3	TRBV29-1	TGCAGCGTTGTAAAGTTGCGGAGAGGACACACCATATATTTT	CSVVKLRRGHTIYF
few	TRBD2	TRBJ2-1	TRBV5-1	TGCGCCAGCAGCCCGGCCGGGTCTAGCGGGGGGGCCTACAATGAGCAGTTCTTC	CASSPAGSSGGAYNEQFF
few	NA	TRBJ1-2	TRBV29-1	TGCAGCGTTGAAACGGGAAGAAGCAGGATAAGCTACACCTTC	CSVETGRSRISYTF
NA	NA	TRBJ1-6	TRBV7-8	TGTGCCAGCAGCTTAGCAGAGGGCGCCCGGGCTCCCCTCCACTTT	CASSLAEGARAPLHF
NA	TRBD1	TRBJ1-5	TRBV2	TGTGCCAGCAGTGTCGACAGGGGTGATCAGCCCCAGCATTTT	CASSVDRGDQPQHF
NA	NA	TRBJ2-3	TRBV7-9	TGTGCCAGCAGCTTACGGGGGGCTAGTGGCACAGATACGCAGTATTTT	CASSLRGASGTDTQYF
NA	TRBD1	TRBJ2-2	TRBV2	TGTGCCAGCGTAACAGGGGCACTGAACACCGGGGAGCTGTTTTTT	CASVTGALNTGELFF
few	TRBD2	TRBJ2-1	TRBV4-1	TGCGCCAGCAGCCAAGAGGGGCTAGCGGGGGGGCCGTTCGATGAGCAGTTCTTC	CASSQEGLAGGPFDEQFF
NA	NA	TRBJ2-3	TRBV11-1	TGTGCCAGCAGCCACCCGGGACGTCTTGATACGCAGTATTTT	CASSHPGRLDTQYF
few	TRBD1	TRBJ1-2	TRBV3-1	TGTGCCAGCAGCCAAGGGGGACAGGGCTTCTATGGCTACACCTTC	CASSQGGQGFYGYTF
few	TRBD2	TRBJ2-4	TRBV2	TGTGCCAGCAGACTAGCGGGGGGCGGGAACATTCAGTACTTC	CASRLAGGGNIQYF
NA	NA	TRBJ1-1	TRBV6-2/TRBV6-3	TGTGCCAGCAGTTACTGGAAGAGGGGCGAGAGGGGCACTGAAGCTTTCTTT	CASSYWKRGERGTEAFF
few	TRBD1	TRBJ1-6	TRBV6-1	TGTGCCAGCAGCGAGGGACAGTCTGTTCATAATTCACCCCTCCACTTT	CASSEGQSVHNSPLHF
NA	TRBD2	TRBJ2-7	TRBV27	TGTGCCAGCAGCCGAACTAGCGGGGGGGCGTTCGAGCAGTACTTC	CASSRTSGGAFEQYF
few	TRBD1	TRBJ2-5	TRBV3-1	TGTGCCAGCAGCCGGCGCATCGGGACAGGGGTGGAGACCCAGTACTTC	CASSRRIGTGVETQYF
NA	NA	TRBJ2-7	TRBV5-5	TGTGCCAGCAGCTCGGGAAAGACATACGAGCAGTACTTC	CASSSGKTYEQYF
few	NA	TRBJ1-1	TRBV29-1	TGCAGCGTTGATAGGGGTAGGAACACTGAAGCTTTCTTT	CSVDRGRNTEAFF
few	NA	TRBJ1-2	TRBV12-3/TRBV12-4	TGTGCCAGCAGTTTCGGGGAAGACTATGGCTACACCTTC	CASSFGEDYGYTF
few	NA	TRBJ1-5	TRBV2	TGTGCCAGCAGTGACACTCCGGGGGGCCAGCCCCAGCATTTT	CASSDTPGGQPQHF
few	TRBD1	TRBJ2-7	TRBV5-1	TGCGCCAGCAGCTTAGAGGGGGCTAACGAGCAGTACTTC	CASSLEGANEQYF
few	NA	TRBJ1-2	TRBV6-5	TGTGCCAGCAGAGCGGACATCGGAAGCGGCTACACCTTC	CASRADIGSGYTF
NA	NA	TRBJ1-2	TRBV6-2/TRBV6-3	TGTGCCAGCAGTTACTCGCGAGGTAACTATGGCTACACCTTC	CASSYSRGNYGYTF
NA	TRBD2	TRBJ2-1	TRBV7-9	TGTGCCAGCAGCTGGGGACTAGCGGGGGCCAATGAGCAGTTCTTC	CASSWGLAGANEQFF
few	TRBD2	TRBJ2-4	TRBV7-2	TGTGCCAGCAGCACCGGCCCCACTAGCGGATCCATTCAGTACTTC	CASSTGPTSGSIQYF
NA	NA	TRBJ2-5	TRBV5-4	TGTGCCAGCAGCTTGGATCAGGGGACGGAGACCCAGTACTTC	CASSLDQGTETQYF
NA	TRBD2	TRBJ2-5	TRBV4-3	TGCGCCAGCAGCCAAGATCCAATGGCGGGGGGAGAGACCCAGTACTTC	CASSQDPMAGGETQYF
NA	NA	TRBJ2-7	TRBV20-1	TGCAGTGCTAGAGATTCTGTGACCCAGGTCGCCTACGAGCAGTACTTC	CSARDSVTQVAYEQYF
NA	NA	TRBJ1-2	TRBV9	TGTGCCAGCAGCGTAGGAGGGGGTCTGCGCTACACCTTC	CASSVGGGLRYTF